This is a list of T cell receptor beta chains from one sample in a study of blood T cell repertoires in COVID-19. Some clones are missing from TCRdb's copy, which holds only in-frame ones; the method was immunoSEQ multiplex PCR. The sample records more than 250,000 clones, approximately 90% being singletons. Sequencing was performed on peripheral blood. These TCRs come from a woman aged 45 to 65 with COVID-19, enrolled during active disease. CDR3s include the opening cysteine and the closing phenylalanine or tryptophan. The D gene is left open where the match is weak. Expanded clones get a size class; other rows say once, few or many, or leave the size out.

D gene	clone size	CDR3 length	V gene	J gene	CDR3 protein	CDR3 DNA
TRBD2	NA	16	TRBV9	TRBJ2-5	CASSVDLAGEEETQYF	TGTGCCAGCAGCGTAGATCTAGCGGGAGAGGAAGAGACCCAGTACTTC
NA	NA	13	TRBV2	TRBJ1-1	CASSEVSFSGAFF	TGTGCCAGCAGTGAAGTCAGTTTCAGTGGAGCTTTCTTT
TRBD1	NA	15	TRBV19	TRBJ1-1	CASSPRGQGLIEAFF	TGTGCCAGTAGTCCCAGGGGACAGGGCTTAATTGAAGCTTTCTTT
TRBD2	NA	18	TRBV7-9	TRBJ2-1	CASCNAGGTTRAANEQFF	TGTGCCAGCTGTAACGCGGGAGGCACCACCCGCGCAGCTAATGAGCAGTTCTTC
NA	NA	13	TRBV30	TRBJ2-7	CAWSRGRDYEQYF	TGTGCCTGGAGTAGGGGCAGAGATTACGAGCAGTACTTC
NA	NA	16	TRBV15	TRBJ1-3	CATSRGEVHLGNTIYF	TGTGCCACCAGCAGAGGAGAGGTTCATTTGGGAAACACCATATATTTT
TRBD1	few	15	TRBV24-1	TRBJ1-5	CATSEAGTGILSQHF	TGTGCCACCAGTGAGGCCGGGACAGGGATTCTGTCCCAGCATTTT
NA	NA	15	TRBV6-6	TRBJ1-5	CASSYSLSGNQPQHF	TGTGCCAGCAGTTACTCGCTGTCAGGGAATCAGCCCCAGCATTTT
NA	NA	13	TRBV6-5	TRBJ1-2	CASSTRDSYGYTF	TGTGCCAGCAGTACCAGGGATAGTTATGGCTACACCTTC
NA	NA	15	TRBV5-1	TRBJ2-1	CASSFEGHSYNEQFF	TGCGCCAGCAGCTTCGAGGGCCACTCCTACAATGAGCAGTTCTTC
TRBD1	NA	15	TRBV7-2	TRBJ1-4	CASSDRQGGREKLFF	TGTGCCAGCAGCGACCGACAGGGAGGACGTGAAAAACTGTTTTTT
NA	NA	14	TRBV30	TRBJ1-1	CAWSVRLPNTEAFF	TGTGCCTGGAGTGTCAGACTGCCGAACACTGAAGCTTTCTTT
NA	NA	14	TRBV6-2/TRBV6-3	TRBJ1-2	CASSDPWGGYGYTF	TGTGCCAGCAGTGACCCCTGGGGCGGCTATGGCTACACCTTC
TRBD1	NA	11	TRBV20-1	TRBJ2-7	CSAARDSEQYF	TGCAGTGCTGCCCGGGACAGCGAGCAGTACTTC
TRBD1	NA	14	TRBV5-1	TRBJ1-1	CASRGQGAPTEAFF	TGCGCCAGCAGGGGACAGGGGGCGCCCACTGAAGCTTTCTTT
NA	NA	16	TRBV7-3	TRBJ1-2	CASSPSHDTVSYGYTF	TGTGCCAGCAGCCCGTCCCATGACACGGTGAGCTATGGCTACACCTTC
NA	NA	15	TRBV27	TRBJ1-2	CASSLTGLANYGYTF	TGTGCCAGCAGTTTAACAGGTTTAGCTAACTATGGCTACACCTTC
NA	NA	13	TRBV6-5	TRBJ2-1	CASSPGSHNEQFF	TGTGCCAGCAGCCCCGGGTCCCACAATGAGCAGTTCTTC
TRBD1	few	15	TRBV2	TRBJ2-5	CASTGTGGRQETQYF	TGTGCCAGCACGGGGACAGGGGGAAGGCAAGAGACCCAGTACTTC
NA	NA	13	TRBV5-5	TRBJ1-1	CASSLVPGTEAFF	TGTGCCAGCAGCTTGGTGCCAGGGACTGAAGCTTTCTTT
NA	NA	13	TRBV5-1	TRBJ2-2	CASSGQQGGELFF	TGCGCCAGCAGCGGACAGCAGGGCGGGGAGCTGTTTTTT
NA	NA	12	TRBV10-3	TRBJ1-6	CAIAGVNSPLHF	TGTGCCATAGCGGGGGTCAATTCACCCCTCCACTTT
TRBD1	NA	12	TRBV2	TRBJ1-1	CASRRDRGTAFF	TGTGCCAGCAGACGGGACAGGGGAACGGCTTTCTTT
NA	NA	12	TRBV30	TRBJ2-5	CAWSPKQETQYF	TGTGCCTGGAGTCCCAAACAAGAGACCCAGTACTTC
TRBD2	NA	15	TRBV24-1	TRBJ2-7	CATSGRLAGNYEQYF	TGTGCCACCAGTGGACGACTAGCGGGCAATTACGAGCAGTACTTC
NA	NA	15	TRBV7-9	TRBJ1-5	CASSSDYQGNQPQHF	TGTGCCAGCAGCTCCGATTATCAGGGCAATCAGCCCCAGCATTTT
TRBD1	NA	13	TRBV11-3	TRBJ1-2	CASSRDRGDGYTF	TGTGCCAGCAGCCGGGACAGGGGGGATGGCTACACCTTC
NA	NA	11	TRBV27	TRBJ2-7	CASRLNSEQYF	TGTGCCAGCAGGTTAAACTCCGAGCAGTACTTC
TRBD1	NA	15	TRBV19	TRBJ2-5	CASRNPRTGGETQYF	TGTGCCAGTAGGAATCCTCGGACAGGGGGAGAGACCCAGTACTTC
NA	NA	16	TRBV18	TRBJ1-4	CASSLSGPKSNEKLFF	TGTGCCAGCTCACTATCAGGGCCAAAATCTAATGAAAAACTGTTTTTT
TRBD1	NA	13	TRBV27	TRBJ2-7	CASRDWTGTMQYF	TGTGCCAGCAGGGATTGGACAGGAACGATGCAGTACTTC
NA	NA	14	TRBV7-2	TRBJ1-1	CASTNFVLNTEAFF	TGTGCCAGCACCAACTTCGTACTGAACACTGAAGCTTTCTTT
TRBD1	NA	14	TRBV11-2	TRBJ1-2	CASSLAAGGGGYTF	TGTGCCAGCAGCTTAGCGGCAGGGGGCGGGGGCTACACCTTC
TRBD2	NA	15	TRBV23-1	TRBJ2-4	CASSRGGFDKNIQYF	TGCGCCAGCAGTCGCGGGGGATTCGACAAAAACATTCAGTACTTC
TRBD2	NA	16	TRBV5-8	TRBJ2-1	CASSLDGTRVTNEQFF	TGTGCCAGCAGCTTGGACGGGACTAGAGTAACCAATGAGCAGTTCTTC
NA	NA	15	TRBV19	TRBJ1-4	CASSRAGTKAEKLFF	TGTGCCAGTAGCCGCGCCGGGACTAAGGCTGAAAAACTGTTTTTT
NA	NA	14	TRBV7-9	TRBJ2-5	CASSFSSGLETQYF	TGTGCCAGCAGCTTCTCCTCGGGGTTAGAGACCCAGTACTTC
NA	NA	14	TRBV7-9	TRBJ1-5	CASSYMNGNQPQHF	TGTGCCAGCAGCTACATGAACGGCAATCAGCCCCAGCATTTT
NA	NA	14	TRBV9	TRBJ1-1	CASSDDRLNTEAFF	TGTGCCAGCAGCGACGACAGGTTGAACACTGAAGCTTTCTTT
NA	NA	14	TRBV5-1	TRBJ2-5	CASSPGGRQETQYF	TGCGCCAGCAGCCCCGGAGGACGACAAGAGACCCAGTACTTC
NA	once	13	TRBV20-1	TRBJ2-7	CSASLARTYEQYF	TGCAGTGCTAGTTTAGCGCGGACCTACGAGCAGTACTTC
TRBD2	NA	14	TRBV9	TRBJ2-5	CASSPSGSRETQYF	TGTGCCAGCAGCCCTAGCGGGAGCAGGGAGACCCAGTACTTC
TRBD1	NA	13	TRBV5-1	TRBJ2-3	CASSARGLDTQYF	TGCGCCAGCAGCGCCAGGGGGCTAGATACGCAGTATTTT
NA	NA	13	TRBV4-3	TRBJ2-7	CASSQDGLYEQYF	TGCGCCAGCAGCCAAGATGGGCTCTACGAGCAGTACTTC
NA	NA	14	TRBV19	TRBJ2-7	CASRSAGDSYEQYF	TGTGCCAGTAGATCGGCAGGGGACTCCTACGAGCAGTACTTC
TRBD2	NA	16	TRBV27	TRBJ2-1	CASTLHGLAGSDEQFF	TGTGCCAGCACCCTACACGGGCTAGCGGGATCCGATGAGCAGTTCTTC
NA	NA	13	TRBV29-1	TRBJ1-3	CSTAGGVGNTIYF	TGCAGCACGGCGGGGGGCGTTGGAAACACCATATATTTT
NA	many	14	TRBV19	TRBJ2-7	CATQDGGLHYEQYF	TGTGCCACTCAAGATGGCGGCCTGCACTACGAGCAGTACTTC
NA	NA	13	TRBV29-1	TRBJ2-2	CSVEVKGTGELFF	TGCAGCGTTGAAGTGAAGGGGACCGGGGAGCTGTTTTTT